Listed below are T cell receptor beta chains from one sample, sequenced in a study of blood T cells in healthy people across ages. One entry per CDR3 protein results from TCRdb running MiXCR on the 5' RACE reads. The top ten clones hold approximately 20% of a sample with about 1,000,000 distinct CDR3 sequences, 45% of them seen once. Input material: blood. These receptors were obtained from a woman in her fifties or sixties in good health. The CDR3 runs from the conserved cysteine through the conserved F or W. Fields, in order: D gene, V gene, J gene, clone size, CDR3 protein, CDR3 DNA. A D gene is named only where the DNA matches it firmly. Size is stated for part of the rows, as once, few or many counts, or as a class when the clone is expanded.

d_call: -; v_call: TRBV4-2; j_call: TRBJ2-3; clone_size: -; cdr3_aa: CASSQDQGIGADTQYF; cdr3_nt: TGTGCCAGCAGCCAAGATCAAGGGATAGGTGCAGATACGCAGTATTTT
d_call: -; v_call: TRBV21-1; j_call: TRBJ2-1; clone_size: -; cdr3_aa: CASSKRQRTRDNEQFF; cdr3_nt: TGTGCCAGCAGCAAAAGGCAACGGACCAGAGACAATGAGCAGTTCTTC
d_call: TRBD2; v_call: TRBV27; j_call: TRBJ2-7; clone_size: once; cdr3_aa: CASSSTLIRTGGRRYEQYF; cdr3_nt: TGTGCCAGCAGTTCAACACTCATCAGGACTGGCGGGAGGAGGTACGAGCAGTACTTC
d_call: -; v_call: TRBV7-9; j_call: TRBJ1-6; clone_size: -; cdr3_aa: CASSLALGGSDSPLHF; cdr3_nt: TGTGCCAGCAGCTTAGCGCTCGGGGGCTCGGATTCACCCCTCCACTTT
d_call: TRBD1; v_call: TRBV5-1; j_call: TRBJ1-1; clone_size: -; cdr3_aa: CASSLVRDREVNTEAFF; cdr3_nt: TGCGCCAGCAGCTTGGTTCGGGACAGGGAGGTCAACACTGAAGCTTTCTTT
d_call: TRBD1; v_call: TRBV12-3/TRBV12-4; j_call: TRBJ2-7; clone_size: once; cdr3_aa: CASSLTGTGTEQYF; cdr3_nt: TGTGCCAGCAGTCTCACCGGGACAGGGACCGAGCAGTACTTC
d_call: TRBD1; v_call: TRBV14; j_call: TRBJ2-3; clone_size: once; cdr3_aa: CASSQSTGIGTDTQYF; cdr3_nt: TGTGCCAGCAGCCAATCGACAGGGATTGGCACAGATACGCAGTATTTT
d_call: -; v_call: TRBV29-1; j_call: TRBJ1-2; clone_size: -; cdr3_aa: CSVEAGGKNYGYTF; cdr3_nt: TGCAGCGTTGAAGCCGGGGGGAAAAACTATGGCTACACCTTC
d_call: TRBD2; v_call: TRBV20-1; j_call: TRBJ2-5; clone_size: -; cdr3_aa: CSAYSKPGLAEETQYF; cdr3_nt: TGCAGTGCTTATTCAAAACCGGGACTAGCGGAAGAGACCCAGTACTTC
d_call: TRBD1; v_call: TRBV2; j_call: TRBJ2-5; clone_size: -; cdr3_aa: CASIADRGPETQYF; cdr3_nt: TGTGCCAGCATTGCGGACAGGGGGCCCGAGACCCAGTACTTC